One and the same sample provided the 15 T cell receptor beta chains below, sequenced in a study of T cells after yellow fever vaccination. Each CDR3 protein gets one entry after TCRdb re-called the 5' RACE reads with MiXCR. Of some 390,000 distinct CDR3 sequences listed, around 6.4% are singletons. The sample was PBMCs, taken 5 days after the yellow fever booster vaccination. Receptor source: a man in his thirties or forties who received the YFV17D yellow fever vaccine.

At least ten counts were recorded for this clonotype. The chain recombines TRBV4-3 with TRBJ2-7; the match to TRBD1 covers 8 bases. With 0 bases clipped from V and 6 bases from J, the junction kept 7 bases outside the gene matches. Germline CDR1 reads LGHNA; CDR2 reads YSLEER. The CDR3 covers 15 residues. This CDR3 reads CASSQDEGTGSEQYF. The CDR3 nucleotides read TGCGCCAGCAGCCAAGATGAAGGGACAGGCTCCGAGCAGTACTTC.

This clonotype was detected only a few times. This sequence joins TRBV15 and TRBJ2-3, with 9 bases lining up with TRBD1. Germline values: CDR1 LNHNV, CDR2 YYDKDF (reference sequence). V lost 1 base to trimming and J lost 2 bases; unmatched junction nucleotides: 4. The CDR3 covers 16 residues. This CDR3 is CATSRGWTGDTDTQYF. CDR3 coding DNA: TGTGCCACCAGCAGAGGATGGACAGGGGACACAGATACGCAGTATTTT.

This clonotype was observed at least ten times. The chain links TRBV6-1 to TRBJ2-7; a possible D gene is TRBD2 (5 bases). The CDR3 covers 16 residues. Germline V gene data show CDR1 as MNHNS and CDR2 as SASEGT. Trimming left V 6 bases short and J 10 bases short, with 28 bases between. This CDR3 is CASRRGEGSPAIEQYF. CDR3 DNA sequence: TGTGCCAGCAGACGGGGAGAGGGTTCCCCGGCCATCGAACAGTACTTC.

This clonotype was observed a few times. The chain has TRBV6-1 and TRBJ1-2, with no clear D. Germline V gene sequence: CDR1 MNHNS, CDR2 SASEGT. V was pared by 6 bases and J by 8 bases, with 22 bases between. The CDR3 length is 15 residues. CDR3 in amino acids: CASSRRTGKVEGYTF. The CDR3 nucleotides read TGTGCCAGCAGCCGCCGGACGGGGAAAGTGGAGGGCTACACCTTC.

This chain joins TRBV18 and TRBJ2-5, with 7 bases lining up with TRBD1. The trim removed 3 bases at V and 5 bases at J, leaving 9 bases unmatched. CDR3 length equals 15 residues. CDR1 KGHSH and CDR2 LQKENI come from the germline V gene. CDR3 coding DNA: TGTGCCAGCTCACCGGGGGACAGACTTGAGGAGACCCAGTACTTC. Residues: CASSPGDRLEETQYF.

This clonotype has more than one count but fewer than ten. V usage is TRBV7-3 and J usage is TRBJ2-6; D is unresolved. The CDR3 is 16 residues long. V dropped 2 bases and J dropped 4 bases, with 12 bases sitting between them. Germline loops: CDR1 SGHTA, CDR2 FQGTGA. CDR3 in amino acids: CASSLGKAHGANVLTF. For the CDR3, the DNA is TGTGCCAGCAGCTTAGGCAAAGCCCACGGGGCCAACGTCCTGACTTTC. Variable domain in full (rest from reference TRBV7-3 and TRBJ2-6): GAGVSQTPSNKVTEKGKYVELRCDPISGHTALYWYRQSLGQGPEFLIYFQGTGAADDSGLPNDRFFAVRPEGSVSTLKIQRTERGDSAVYLCASSLGKAHGANVLTFGAGSRLTVL.

In its sample, this clonotype was seen a few times. The chain joins TRBV3-1 to TRBJ1-3; no definite D call. V was clipped by 8 bases and J by 5 bases, with 7 bases between them. CDR3 length: 11 amino acids. Per the germline V gene, CDR1 is LGHDT and CDR2 is YNNKEL (reference sequence). CDR3 region: CASLGRNTIYF. CDR3 nucleotides: TGTGCCAGCCTTGGGAGAAACACCATATATTTT.

The V call is TRBV7-2, the J call TRBJ2-2; D is possibly TRBD1 or TRBD2 (5 bases each). Trimming took off 5 bases at V and 4 bases at J, with 11 bases between the two ends. The CDR3 is 14 amino acids. Germline CDR1 and CDR2: SGHTA and FQGNSA. CDR3 protein: CASSPGQSTGELFF. The CDR3 DNA reads as TGTGCCAGCAGCCCGGGGCAGAGCACCGGGGAGCTGTTTTTT.

This clonotype was seen at least ten times. The chain recombines TRBV5-1 with TRBJ1-1, with 11 nucleotides matching TRBD1. Germline-derived CDR1 and CDR2 are SGHRS and YFSETQ. With V trimmed by 1 base and J by 5 bases, 4 bases remained unmatched. The CDR3 extends over 15 amino acids. In nucleotides, the CDR3 is TGCGCCAGCAGCTTGCGGACAGGGGGCAAAACTGAAGCTTTCTTT. It translates to CASSLRTGGKTEAFF.

Only a few counts were recorded for this clonotype. V is TRBV6-1 and J is TRBJ2-2, with TRBD1 as a possible D gene (5 bases). The CDR3 extends over 18 amino acids. The germline V gene has CDR1 MNHNS and CDR2 SASEGT. V was cut by 5 bases and J by 0 bases, with 19 bases left in between. This CDR3 reads CASSPPPPDRSNTGELFF. The CDR3, as DNA: TGTGCCAGCAGTCCACCCCCGCCTGACAGATCGAACACCGGGGAGCTGTTTTTT.

This clonotype turned up a few times. The chain recombines TRBV15 with TRBJ1-2, with 9 bases matching TRBD1. Per germline, CDR1 LNHNV and CDR2 YYDKDF (reference sequence). There are 17 residues in the CDR3. V dropped 3 bases and J dropped 13; count of bases not matched to a gene: 21. CDR3 coding DNA: TGTGCCACCAGCAGCCAAAAGAAGGGGGGACAGGGTCGGCGCTTCACCTTC. It specifies CATSSQKKGGQGRRFTF.

With regard to this clonotype: A much larger clone is a single base away; this may be a read error. This chain uses TRBV7-2 with TRBJ2-3; tentatively, D is TRBD1 (8 bases). The CDR3 spans 16 residues. Germline V gene sequence: CDR1 SGHTA, CDR2 FQGNSA. Trimming took off 5 bases at V and 5 bases at J, with 20 bases between the two ends. The CDR3 sequence is CASSPGRWTGQDTQYF. CDR3 sequence (DNA): TGTGCCAGCAGCCCCGGGAGGTGGACAGGGCAAGATACGCAGTATTTT.

In its sample, this clonotype was seen many times. The rearrangement joins TRBV5-6 to TRBJ2-5; 9 nucleotides align to TRBD2. The CDR3 contains 17 residues. The ends lost 3 bases at V and 5 bases at J; junction bases unmatched: 14. The germline V gene has CDR1 SGHDT and CDR2 YYEEEE. The CDR3 nucleotides are TGTGCCAGCAGCTGGGGACCTGCGGGAGGGCCAGTGGAGACCCAGTACTTC. Residues: CASSWGPAGGPVETQYF.

Many counts were recorded for this clonotype. The V gene is TRBV29-1, the J gene TRBJ2-5; maybe TRBD2 (6 bases). The CDR3 consists of 11 residues. The germline V and J ends were trimmed by 4 bases and 7 bases, with 10 bases remaining between them. Per the germline V gene, CDR1 is SQVTM and CDR2 is ANQGSEA. CDR3 DNA sequence: TGCAGCGTTGGGCCGCGGGGGACCCAGTACTTC. Its translation: CSVGPRGTQYF.

This clonotype was detected ten times or more. The genes are TRBV15 and TRBJ2-1; TRBD2 aligns across 10 bases. J lost 0 bases, V lost 3 bases, and 5 bases had no gene match. CDR3 size: 17 residues. In germline, CDR1 is LNHNV, CDR2 YYDKDF (reference sequence). This CDR3 is CATSSTLAGVSYNEQFF. CDR3 DNA sequence: TGTGCCACCAGCAGCACCCTAGCGGGGGTCTCCTACAATGAGCAGTTCTTC.